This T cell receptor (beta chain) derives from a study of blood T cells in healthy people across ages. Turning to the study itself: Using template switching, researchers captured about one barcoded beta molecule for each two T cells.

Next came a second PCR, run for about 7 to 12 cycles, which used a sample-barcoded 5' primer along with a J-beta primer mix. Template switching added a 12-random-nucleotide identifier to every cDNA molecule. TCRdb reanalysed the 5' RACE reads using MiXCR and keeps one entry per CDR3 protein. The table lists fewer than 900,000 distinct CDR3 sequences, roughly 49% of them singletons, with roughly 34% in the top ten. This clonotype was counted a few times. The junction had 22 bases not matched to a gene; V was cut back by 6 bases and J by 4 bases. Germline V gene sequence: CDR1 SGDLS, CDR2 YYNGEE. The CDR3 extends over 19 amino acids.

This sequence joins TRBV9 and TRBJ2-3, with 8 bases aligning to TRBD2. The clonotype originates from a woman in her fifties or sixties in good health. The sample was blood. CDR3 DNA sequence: TGTGCCAGCACCAGAGGGGGGGGAGTAGCGGGATTAGTGGCAGATACGCAGTATTTT. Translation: CASTRGGGVAGLVADTQYF. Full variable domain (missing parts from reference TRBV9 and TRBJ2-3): DSGVTQTPKHLITATGQRVTLRCSPRSGDLSVYWYQQSLDQGLQFLIQYYNGEERAKGNILERFSAQQFPDLHSELNLSSLELGDSALYFCASTRGGGVAGLVADTQYFGPGTRLTVL.